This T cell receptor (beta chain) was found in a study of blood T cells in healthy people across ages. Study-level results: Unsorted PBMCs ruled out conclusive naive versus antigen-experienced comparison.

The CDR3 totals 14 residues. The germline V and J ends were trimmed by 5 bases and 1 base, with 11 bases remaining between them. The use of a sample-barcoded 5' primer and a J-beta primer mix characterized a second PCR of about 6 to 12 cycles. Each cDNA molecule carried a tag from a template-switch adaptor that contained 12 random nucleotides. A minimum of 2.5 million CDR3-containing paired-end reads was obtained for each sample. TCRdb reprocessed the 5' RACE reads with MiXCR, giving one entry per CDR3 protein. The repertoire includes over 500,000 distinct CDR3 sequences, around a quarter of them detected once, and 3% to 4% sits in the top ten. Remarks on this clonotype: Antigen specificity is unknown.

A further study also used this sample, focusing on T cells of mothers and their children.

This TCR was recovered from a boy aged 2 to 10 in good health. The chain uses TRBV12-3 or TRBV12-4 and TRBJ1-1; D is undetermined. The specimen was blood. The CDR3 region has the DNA TGTGCCAGCAGTGGAAGTGACAAGAACACTGAAGCTTTCTTT. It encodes CASSGSDKNTEAFF.